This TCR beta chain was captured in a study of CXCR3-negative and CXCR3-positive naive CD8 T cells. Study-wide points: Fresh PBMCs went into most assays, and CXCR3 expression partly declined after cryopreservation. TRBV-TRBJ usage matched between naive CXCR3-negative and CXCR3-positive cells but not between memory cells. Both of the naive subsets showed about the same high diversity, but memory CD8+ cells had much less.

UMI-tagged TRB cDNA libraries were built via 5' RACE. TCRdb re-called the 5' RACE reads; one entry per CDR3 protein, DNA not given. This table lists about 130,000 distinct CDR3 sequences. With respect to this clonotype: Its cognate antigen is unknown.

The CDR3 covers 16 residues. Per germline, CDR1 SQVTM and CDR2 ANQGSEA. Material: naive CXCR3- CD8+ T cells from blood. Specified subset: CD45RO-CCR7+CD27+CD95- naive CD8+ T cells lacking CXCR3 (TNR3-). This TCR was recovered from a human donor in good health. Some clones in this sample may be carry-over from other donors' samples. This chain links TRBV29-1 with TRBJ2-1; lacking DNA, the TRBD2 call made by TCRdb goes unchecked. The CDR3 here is CSAGEGPPTRYNEQFF.